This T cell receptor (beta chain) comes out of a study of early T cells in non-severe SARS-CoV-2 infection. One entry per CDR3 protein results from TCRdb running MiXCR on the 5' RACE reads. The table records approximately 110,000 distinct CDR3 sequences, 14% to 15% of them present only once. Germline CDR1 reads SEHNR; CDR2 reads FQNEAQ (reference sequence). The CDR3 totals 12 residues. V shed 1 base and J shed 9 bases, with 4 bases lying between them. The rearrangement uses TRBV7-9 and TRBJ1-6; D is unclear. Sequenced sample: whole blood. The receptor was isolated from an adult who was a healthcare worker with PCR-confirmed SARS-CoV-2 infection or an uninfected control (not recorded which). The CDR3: CASSLVVSPLHF. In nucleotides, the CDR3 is TGTGCCAGCAGCTTAGTGGTTTCACCCCTCCACTTT. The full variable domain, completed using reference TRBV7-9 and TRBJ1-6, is DTGVSQNPRHKITKRGQNVTFRCDPISEHNRLYWYRQTLGQGPEFLTYFQNEAQLEKSRLLSDRFSAERPKGSFSTLEIQRTEQGDSAMYLCASSLVVSPLHFGNGTRLTVT.